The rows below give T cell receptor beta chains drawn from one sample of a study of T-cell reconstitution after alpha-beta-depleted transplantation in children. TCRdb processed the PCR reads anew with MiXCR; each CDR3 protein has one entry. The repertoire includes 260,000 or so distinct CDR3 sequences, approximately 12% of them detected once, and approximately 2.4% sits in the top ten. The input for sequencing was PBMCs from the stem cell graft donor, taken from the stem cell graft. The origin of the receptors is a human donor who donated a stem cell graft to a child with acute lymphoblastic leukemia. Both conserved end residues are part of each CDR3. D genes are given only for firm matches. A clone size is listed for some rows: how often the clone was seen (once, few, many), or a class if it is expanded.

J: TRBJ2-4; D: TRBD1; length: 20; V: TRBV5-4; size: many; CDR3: CASSFILTGTGDPAKNIQYF; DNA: TGTGCCAGCAGCTTTATCCTAACCGGGACAGGGGACCCAGCCAAAAACATTCAGTACTTC
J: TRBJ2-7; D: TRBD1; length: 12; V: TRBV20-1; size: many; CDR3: CSASQGVGEQYF; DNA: TGCAGTGCCTCCCAGGGGGTAGGCGAGCAGTACTTC
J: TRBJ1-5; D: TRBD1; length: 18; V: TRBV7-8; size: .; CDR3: CASSSLFLTGEKNQPQHF; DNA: TGTGCCAGCAGCTCCCTCTTTTTAACAGGGGAAAAAAATCAGCCCCAGCATTTT
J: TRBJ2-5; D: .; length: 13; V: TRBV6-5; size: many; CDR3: CASSYVGEETQYF; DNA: TGTGCCAGCAGTTATGTGGGAGAAGAGACCCAGTACTTC
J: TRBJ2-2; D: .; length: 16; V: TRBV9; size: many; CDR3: CASSARTEPNTGELFF; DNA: TGTGCCAGCAGCGCCAGGACAGAGCCGAACACCGGGGAGCTGTTTTTT
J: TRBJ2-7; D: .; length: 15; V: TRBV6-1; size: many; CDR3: CASSEVSHLLREQYF; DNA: TGTGCCAGCAGTGAAGTTAGTCATCTACTACGAGAGCAGTACTTC
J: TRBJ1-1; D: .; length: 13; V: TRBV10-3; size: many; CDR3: CAISEEGRTEAFF; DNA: TGTGCCATCAGTGAGGAGGGGAGGACTGAAGCTTTCTTT
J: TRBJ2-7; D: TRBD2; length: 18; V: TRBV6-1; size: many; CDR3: CASRPMGLAGSSSYEQYF; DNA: TGTGCCAGCAGGCCAATGGGACTAGCGGGGTCTAGCTCCTACGAGCAGTACTTC
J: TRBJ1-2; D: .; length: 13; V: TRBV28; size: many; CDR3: CASGKHGRRGYTF; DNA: TGTGCCAGCGGCAAGCACGGACGGCGTGGCTACACCTTC
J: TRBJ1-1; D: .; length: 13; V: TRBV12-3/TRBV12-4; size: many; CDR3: CASSVGDTLEAFF; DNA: TGTGCCAGCTCTGTCGGGGACACCCTTGAAGCTTTCTTT
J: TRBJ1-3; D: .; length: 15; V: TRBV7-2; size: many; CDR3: CASTLEGSSGNTIYF; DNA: TGTGCCAGCACCCTTGAGGGAAGCTCTGGAAACACCATATATTTT
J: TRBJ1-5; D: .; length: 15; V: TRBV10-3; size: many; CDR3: CAISDTGGLNQPQHF; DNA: TGTGCCATCAGTGATACGGGCGGACTCAATCAGCCCCAGCATTTT
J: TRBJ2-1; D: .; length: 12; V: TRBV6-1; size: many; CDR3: CASSKTRGEQFF; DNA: TGTGCCAGCAGTAAGACCCGAGGGGAGCAGTTCTTC
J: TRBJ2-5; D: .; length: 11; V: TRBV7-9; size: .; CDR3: CASSLGADQYF; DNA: TGTGCCAGCAGCTTAGGCGCGGACCAGTACTTC
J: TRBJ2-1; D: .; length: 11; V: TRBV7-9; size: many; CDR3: CASSIAGEQFF; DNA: TGTGCCAGCAGCATCGCCGGTGAGCAGTTCTTC
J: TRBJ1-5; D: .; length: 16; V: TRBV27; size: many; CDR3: CASSRQIGGGNQPQHF; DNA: TGTGCCAGCAGTCGACAAATAGGGGGGGGGAATCAGCCCCAGCATTTT
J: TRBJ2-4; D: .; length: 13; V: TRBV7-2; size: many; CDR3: CASSSRSLHIQYF; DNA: TGTGCCAGCAGCTCTCGAAGCCTACACATTCAGTACTTC
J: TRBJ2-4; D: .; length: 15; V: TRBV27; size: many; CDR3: CASSLSPGNQNIQYF; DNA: TGTGCCAGCAGTTTGTCCCCCGGGAACCAAAACATTCAGTACTTC
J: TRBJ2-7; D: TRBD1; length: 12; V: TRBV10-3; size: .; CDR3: CAVGGSFYEQYF; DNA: TGTGCAGTAGGGGGCAGCTTCTACGAGCAGTACTTC
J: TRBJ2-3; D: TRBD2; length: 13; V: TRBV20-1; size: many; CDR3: CSATSGSSDTQYF; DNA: TGCAGTGCTACTAGCGGGAGCTCAGATACGCAGTATTTT
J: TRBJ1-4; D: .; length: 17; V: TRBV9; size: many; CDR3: CASSASGLGATNEKLFF; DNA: TGTGCCAGCAGCGCCTCCGGGTTGGGGGCAACTAATGAAAAACTGTTTTTT
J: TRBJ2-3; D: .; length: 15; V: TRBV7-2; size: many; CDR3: CASSKGVFETDTQYF; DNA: TGTGCCAGCAGCAAAGGGGTTTTTGAAACAGATACGCAGTATTTT
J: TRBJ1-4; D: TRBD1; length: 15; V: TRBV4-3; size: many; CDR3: CASSRLQGTNEKLFF; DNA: TGCGCCAGCAGCCGCCTACAGGGGACTAATGAAAAACTGTTTTTT
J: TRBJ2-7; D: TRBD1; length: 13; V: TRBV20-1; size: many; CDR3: CSAGTGGSYEQYF; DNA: TGCAGTGCTGGGACAGGGGGCTCCTACGAGCAGTACTTC
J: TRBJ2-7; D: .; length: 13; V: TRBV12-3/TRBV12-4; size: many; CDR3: CASSGLSSYEQYF; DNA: TGTGCCAGCAGCGGACTGTCCTCCTACGAGCAGTACTTC
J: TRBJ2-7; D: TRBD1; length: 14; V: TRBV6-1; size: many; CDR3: CASTSRDRVHEQYF; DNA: TGTGCCAGCACGTCCCGGGACAGGGTCCACGAGCAGTACTTC